This T cell receptor beta chain was captured by sequencing in a study of spatial heterogeneity in lung cancer. Study-level results: Higher tumor mutation counts went along with higher counts of expanded intratumoral alpha and beta TCRs.

Time point here: sample taken at primary tumor resection. MiXCR, run by TCRdb on the 5' RACE reads, gives a single entry per CDR3 protein. The repertoire has roughly 3,500 distinct CDR3 sequences, around an eighth of them found once; the top ten carry more than 7.5%. This clonotype counts as medium-sized (0.01 to 0.1%). Its antigen is undetermined. The sequence came from a female donor with early-stage non-small cell lung cancer. Specimen: lung tumor tissue, collected at surgery.

The CDR3 spells CASSQGVGGRGSHHYNYGYTF. Here the CDR3 DNA reads TGCGCCAGCAGCCAAGGGGTTGGGGGCCGAGGATCACACCACTATAACTATGGCTACACCTTC. The rearrangement uses TRBV4-1 and TRBJ1-2, with D possibly being TRBD1 (6 bases). Trimming removed 1 base at V and 1 base at J, with 28 bases between. This CDR3 contains 21 residues. Looked up from germline, CDR1 is MGHRA and CDR2 is YSYEKL.